These T cell receptor beta chains were read from a single sample in a study of T-cell reconstitution after alpha-beta-depleted transplantation in children. TCRdb used MiXCR to reprocess the PCR reads, holding one entry per CDR3 protein. This sample yields roughly 500,000 distinct CDR3 sequences, of which approximately 12% are seen a single time; approximately 5.4% belongs to the top ten. The sample here was PBMCs from the stem cell graft donor, taken from the stem cell graft. All receptors derive from a human donor who donated a stem cell graft to a child with combined immunodeficiency. The CDR3 runs from the conserved cysteine through the conserved F or W. The D gene is left open where the match is weak. Size is stated for part of the rows, as once, few or many counts, or as a class when the clone is expanded.

abundance,v_gene,j_gene,d_gene,CDR3nt,CDR3aa
.,TRBV5-6,TRBJ2-1,.,TGTGCCAGCAGCAGTGTGGACCGGATCCATGAGCAGTTCTTC,CASSSVDRIHEQFF
.,TRBV11-2,TRBJ2-7,.,TGTGCCAGCAGCTTAGGGTCCTTGGTGACAAACCCCCACGAGCAGTACTTC,CASSLGSLVTNPHEQYF
many,TRBV5-4,TRBJ2-3,TRBD2,TGTGCCAGCAGCTTTCCGGGACTAGGCACAGATACGCAGTATTTT,CASSFPGLGTDTQYF
.,TRBV24-1,TRBJ2-1,.,TGTGCCACCAGTGATCCCGGGACGTTAGCCAATGAGCAGTTCTTC,CATSDPGTLANEQFF
many,TRBV4-3,TRBJ1-3,.,TGCGCCAGCAGCCAAGTAGCAGGGGCTGGAAACACCATATATTTT,CASSQVAGAGNTIYF
.,TRBV7-2,TRBJ2-5,.,TGTGCCAGCAGCAACCCCCCCCCAGCCCAAGAGACCCAGTACTTC,CASSNPPPAQETQYF
.,TRBV9,TRBJ2-2,.,TGTGCCAGCAGCGTAGGCCAGGGCTTGGCCGGGGAGCTGTTTTTT,CASSVGQGLAGELFF
many,TRBV5-1,TRBJ1-1,.,TGCGCCAGCAGCACCTCCGGGACGGGCAACACTGAAGCTTTCTTT,CASSTSGTGNTEAFF
few,TRBV20-1,TRBJ2-5,.,TGCAGTGCAAACGTCGAACAAGAGACCCAGTACTTC,CSANVEQETQYF
.,TRBV5-4,TRBJ2-1,.,TGTGCCAGGAGCCCTGGGCACTTCTCCTACAATGAGCAGTTCTTC,CARSPGHFSYNEQFF
many,TRBV6-2/TRBV6-3,TRBJ2-3,.,TGTGCCAGCAGTTCGCGAAGACCAAGAGATACGCAGTATTTT,CASSSRRPRDTQYF
.,TRBV19,TRBJ1-5,TRBD1,TGTGCCAGTAGTACCGGACAGGGGGCAGGTCAGCCCCAGCATTTT,CASSTGQGAGQPQHF
many,TRBV5-1,TRBJ2-7,.,TGCGCCAGCAGCCAAAATGTCGTTGAGCAGTACTTC,CASSQNVVEQYF
few,TRBV20-1,TRBJ2-1,TRBD2,TGCAGTGCTAGAGCCTTCGGGAGGGGTGGAACTGAGCAGTTCTTC,CSARAFGRGGTEQFF
few,TRBV12-3/TRBV12-4,TRBJ2-1,TRBD2,TGTGCCAGCAGGGAGACTAGCGGGAGTGGTGGTGAGCAGTTCTTC,CASRETSGSGGEQFF
.,TRBV15,TRBJ1-1,.,TGTGCCACCAGCAGATCGTCCCGGGGTGGATCTGAAGCTTTCTTT,CATSRSSRGGSEAFF
many,TRBV24-1,TRBJ2-3,TRBD2,TGTGCCACCAGTGATTTTCGGACTAGCGGAAGCACAGATACGCAGTATTTT,CATSDFRTSGSTDTQYF
few,TRBV11-2,TRBJ2-2,.,TGTGCCAGCAGCTTTTTAGGGATTCCCTCCACACTAACTAAGAACACCGGGGAGCTGTTTTTT,CASSFLGIPSTLTKNTGELFF
many,TRBV4-1,TRBJ1-2,.,TGCGCCAGCAGCCAACTTGACAGGCGGGACTATGGCTACACCTTC,CASSQLDRRDYGYTF
.,TRBV20-1,TRBJ2-7,TRBD1,TGCAGTGCTAGGAAGACAGGGAGCTCCTACGAGCAGTACTTC,CSARKTGSSYEQYF
few,TRBV12-3/TRBV12-4,TRBJ2-1,.,TGTGCCAGCCAGGTAGCGTGGTTGAGCAATGAGCAGTTCTTC,CASQVAWLSNEQFF
.,TRBV7-9,TRBJ2-7,.,TGTGCCAGCAGCTTATCCCCGCTCTACGAGCAGTACTTC,CASSLSPLYEQYF
.,TRBV18,TRBJ2-5,.,TGTGCCAGCTCACCAGTTTTTACGTCTTTCGGAGAGACCCAGTACTTC,CASSPVFTSFGETQYF
many,TRBV12-3/TRBV12-4,TRBJ2-7,.,TGTGCCAGCAGTCCAGGGCGATACGAGCAGTACTTC,CASSPGRYEQYF
many,TRBV2,TRBJ2-3,TRBD2,TGTGCCAGCAGTGTTCTTAGCCATGGCGGGGGGGCCACAGATACGCAGTATTTT,CASSVLSHGGGATDTQYF
few,TRBV11-2,TRBJ2-3,TRBD1,TGTGCCAGCAGCTTAGTTTTGCCCCCGGGACAGGGTTCGGATACGCAGTATTTT,CASSLVLPPGQGSDTQYF
few,TRBV6-6,TRBJ2-4,.,TGTGCCAGCAGTTCCGGGACACTGGACATTCAGTACTTC,CASSSGTLDIQYF
few,TRBV12-3/TRBV12-4,TRBJ2-1,TRBD1,TGTGCCAGCAGTTTAATGCAGGGGGCGGCAAATGAGCAGTTCTTC,CASSLMQGAANEQFF
many,TRBV12-3/TRBV12-4,TRBJ2-1,TRBD1,TGTGCCAGCAGTTTAGCCGCAACAGGGGGCGAGCAGTTCTTC,CASSLAATGGEQFF
.,TRBV7-3,TRBJ2-1,TRBD1,TGTGCCAGCAGCTTAAGGGACAGGGGTGTATCGTACAATGAGCAGTTCTTC,CASSLRDRGVSYNEQFF
few,TRBV5-5,TRBJ2-5,TRBD1,TGTGCCAGCAGCCCAGTAAGGGGGCAGGTGTCAGAGACCCAGTACTTC,CASSPVRGQVSETQYF
many,TRBV6-5,TRBJ2-2,.,TGTGCCAGCAGTTACTCGACGTCCCAAAGTGGCGGGGAGCTGTTTTTT,CASSYSTSQSGGELFF
few,TRBV2,TRBJ2-1,.,TGTGCCAGCAGTGAATTGGGGACCTCCAATGAGCAGTTCTTC,CASSELGTSNEQFF
few,TRBV7-9,TRBJ2-2,.,TGTGCCAGCAGCAGAGTAGCAGGGACCCCCGGGGAGCTGTTTTTT,CASSRVAGTPGELFF
.,TRBV20-1,TRBJ2-1,.,TGCAGTGCGGAAAGGGCAGGGAGGGGGGTAGATGAGCAGTTCTTC,CSAERAGRGVDEQFF
.,TRBV6-4,TRBJ2-1,.,TGTGCCAGCAGTGACGGATTCCGCGGAGACTACAATGAGCAGTTCTTC,CASSDGFRGDYNEQFF
few,TRBV15,TRBJ1-2,.,TGTGCCACCAGCAGAGTATCGGGTTTAGAAGGGGGCTACACCTTC,CATSRVSGLEGGYTF
many,TRBV24-1,TRBJ2-1,TRBD1,TGTGCCACCAGTGACACCACGGGACAGGGGGCACATAATGAGCAGTTCTTC,CATSDTTGQGAHNEQFF
.,TRBV12-3/TRBV12-4,TRBJ2-7,TRBD2,TGTGCCAGCAGCCAGGGACTAGCGTCTTACGAGCAGTACTTC,CASSQGLASYEQYF
many,TRBV20-1,TRBJ1-5,TRBD1,TGCAGTGCTACAGGGGGTAGGGGCAATCAGCCCCAGCATTTT,CSATGGRGNQPQHF
many,TRBV7-2,TRBJ2-3,.,TGTGCCAGCACCCGGACTGTTAGCACAGATACGCAGTATTTT,CASTRTVSTDTQYF
.,TRBV11-1,TRBJ2-6,.,TGTGCCAGCAGCTTAGTGGACTACGTATGGGGGGCGTCGGGGGCCAACGTCCTGACTTTC,CASSLVDYVWGASGANVLTF
many,TRBV12-3/TRBV12-4,TRBJ2-7,TRBD1,TGTGCCAGCGGGACAGGGAAAACCTACGAGCAGTACTTC,CASGTGKTYEQYF
.,TRBV15,TRBJ1-2,.,TGTGCCACCAGCAGAGATAAGACTAACTATGGCTACACCTTC,CATSRDKTNYGYTF
.,TRBV4-3,TRBJ2-3,.,TGCGCCAGCAGCCAAGAGTTGAAGTCTAGCACAGATACGCAGTATTTT,CASSQELKSSTDTQYF